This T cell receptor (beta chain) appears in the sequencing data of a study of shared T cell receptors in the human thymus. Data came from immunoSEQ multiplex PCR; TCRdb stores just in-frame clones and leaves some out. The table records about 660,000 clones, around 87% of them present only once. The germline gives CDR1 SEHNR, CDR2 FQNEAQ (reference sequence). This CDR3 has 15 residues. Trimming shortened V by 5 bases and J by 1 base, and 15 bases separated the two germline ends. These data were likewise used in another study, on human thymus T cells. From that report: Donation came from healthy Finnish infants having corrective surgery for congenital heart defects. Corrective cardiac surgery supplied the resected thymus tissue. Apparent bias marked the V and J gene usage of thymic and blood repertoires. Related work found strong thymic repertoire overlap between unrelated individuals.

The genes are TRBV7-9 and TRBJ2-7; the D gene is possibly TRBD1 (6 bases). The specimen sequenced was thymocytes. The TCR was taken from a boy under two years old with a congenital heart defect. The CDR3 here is CASSQASTGSYEQYF. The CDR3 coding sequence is TGTGCCAGCAGCCAAGCTTCGACAGGATCCTACGAGCAGTACTTC. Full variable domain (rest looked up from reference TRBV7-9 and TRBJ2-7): DTGVSQNPRHKITKRGQNVTFRCDPISEHNRLYWYRQTLGQGPEFLTYFQNEAQLEKSRLLSDRFSAERPKGSFSTLEIQRTEQGDSAMYLCASSQASTGSYEQYFGPGTRLTVT.